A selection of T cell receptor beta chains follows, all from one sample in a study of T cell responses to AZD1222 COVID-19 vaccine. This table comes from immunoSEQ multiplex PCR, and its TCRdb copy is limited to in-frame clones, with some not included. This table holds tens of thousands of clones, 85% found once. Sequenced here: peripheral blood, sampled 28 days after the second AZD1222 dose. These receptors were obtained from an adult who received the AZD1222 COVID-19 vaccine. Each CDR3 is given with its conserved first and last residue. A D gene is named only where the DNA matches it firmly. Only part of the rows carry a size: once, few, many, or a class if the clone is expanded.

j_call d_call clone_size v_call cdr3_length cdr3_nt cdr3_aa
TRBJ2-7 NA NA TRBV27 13 TGTGCCAGCAGTTTAGACAGATACTACGAGCAGTACTTC CASSLDRYYEQYF
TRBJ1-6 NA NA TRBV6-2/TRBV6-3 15 TGTGCCAGCAGTTACGAGGGGGGCTATAATTCACCCCTCCACTTT CASSYEGGYNSPLHF
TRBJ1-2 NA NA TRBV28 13 TGTGCCAGCAGTTTCGGGGGCGCGAGTGGCTACACCTTC CASSFGGASGYTF
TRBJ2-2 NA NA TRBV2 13 TGTGCCAGCAGTGACGGGTACACCGGGGAGCTGTTTTTT CASSDGYTGELFF
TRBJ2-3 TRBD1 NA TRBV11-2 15 TGTGCCAGCAGCTCCGGGACAGTTAGCACAGATACGCAGTATTTT CASSSGTVSTDTQYF
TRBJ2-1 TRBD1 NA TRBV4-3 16 TGCGCCAGCAGCCAAGATTGGACAGGGGTCCCTAATGAGCAGTTCTTC CASSQDWTGVPNEQFF
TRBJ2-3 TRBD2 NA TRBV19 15 TGTGCCAGTAGTCTAGGGACTAGCGGGACCGCTACGCAGTATTTT CASSLGTSGTATQYF
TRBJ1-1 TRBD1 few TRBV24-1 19 TGTGCCACCAGTGACCTACCGCCGGACAGGGGGCGAGGAGTACCTGAAGCTTTCTTT CATSDLPPDRGRGVPEAFF
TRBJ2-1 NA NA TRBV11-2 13 TGTGCCAGCCGGGACTCAGCCTACAATGAGCAGTTCTTC CASRDSAYNEQFF
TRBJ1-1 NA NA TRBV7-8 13 TGTGCCAGCAGCTTACCTATGAACACTGAAGCTTTCTTT CASSLPMNTEAFF
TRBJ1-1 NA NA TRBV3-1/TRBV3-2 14 TGTGCCAGCAGCCAGGGGAGCCTGAACACTGAAGCTTTCTTT CASSQGSLNTEAFF
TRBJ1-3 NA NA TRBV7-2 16 TGTGCCAGCAGCTTAGGACAGCTGTTCTCTGGAAACACCATATATTTT CASSLGQLFSGNTIYF
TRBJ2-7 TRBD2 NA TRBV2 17 TGTGCCAGCGGTCCCGGGACTAGCGCGGTTTTACGGGACGAGCAGTACTTC CASGPGTSAVLRDEQYF
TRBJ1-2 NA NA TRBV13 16 TGTGCCAGCAGCTTATCTCTGGGGCGGGAAAACTATGGCTACACCTTC CASSLSLGRENYGYTF
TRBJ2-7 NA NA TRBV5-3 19 TGTGCCAGAAGCCTACCGGGACCCCTTACCTTAACGGGCAACTACGAGCAGTACTTC CARSLPGPLTLTGNYEQYF
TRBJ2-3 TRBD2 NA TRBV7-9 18 TGTGCCAGCAGCTTGCGGCGGATGCGGGGGGCTCGCACAGATACGCAGTATTTT CASSLRRMRGARTDTQYF
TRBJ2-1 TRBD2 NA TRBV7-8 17 TGTGCCAGCAGCTCCCGACTAGCGGGGGGGCCTCACAATGAGCAGTTCTTC CASSSRLAGGPHNEQFF
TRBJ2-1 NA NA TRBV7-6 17 TGTGCCAGCAGCTTAGCGTGGCAAGCGGGTTCCTACAATGAGCAGTTCTTC CASSLAWQAGSYNEQFF
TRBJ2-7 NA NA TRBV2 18 TGTGCCAGCCAGAGGCAGGACAGAATCAGTTATGGAACCTACGAGCAGTACTTC CASQRQDRISYGTYEQYF
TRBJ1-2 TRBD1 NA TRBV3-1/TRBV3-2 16 TGTGCCAGCAGTCCGACCCCGGGACAGGGGGACTATGGCTACACCTTC CASSPTPGQGDYGYTF
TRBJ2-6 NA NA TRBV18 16 TGTGCCAGCTCACCAAATGTAGGGGCTGGGGCCAACGTCCTGACTTTC CASSPNVGAGANVLTF
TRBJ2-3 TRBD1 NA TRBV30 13 TGTGCCTGGAGAGGGACAGGGCCAGATACGCAGTATTTT CAWRGTGPDTQYF
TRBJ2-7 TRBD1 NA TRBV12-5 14 TGTGCTAGTGGACCGGGACAGACTACTAGCGAGCAGTACTTC CASGPGQTTSEQYF
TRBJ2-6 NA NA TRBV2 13 TGTGCCAGCGGCAAGGCGGAGGCCAACGTCCTGACTTTC CASGKAEANVLTF
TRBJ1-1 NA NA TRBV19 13 TGTGCCAGTAGTGGCAGGACGAACACTGAAGCTTTCTTT CASSGRTNTEAFF
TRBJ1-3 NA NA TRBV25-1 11 TGTGCCAGCAGCAGGGGAAACACCATATATTTT CASSRGNTIYF
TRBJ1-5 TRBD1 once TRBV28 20 TGTGCCAGCAGTTTAGTAGGTTGGGGACAGACATCTCAGAGCAATCAGCCCCAGCATTTT CASSLVGWGQTSQSNQPQHF
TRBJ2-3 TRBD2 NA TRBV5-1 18 TGCGCCAGCAGCATTGAAACTAGCGGGAGACTTAGCACAGATACGCAGTATTTT CASSIETSGRLSTDTQYF
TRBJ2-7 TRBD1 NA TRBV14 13 TGTGCCAGCAGCCCCACAGGGGTATACGAGCAGTACTTC CASSPTGVYEQYF
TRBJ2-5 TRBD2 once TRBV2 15 TGTGCCAGCAGTTCCGCGGGACTAAGCCAAGAGACCCAGTACTTC CASSSAGLSQETQYF
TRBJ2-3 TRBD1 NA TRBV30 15 TGTGCCTGGGCCGTACGGACAGGGTTTGCAGATACGCAGTATTTT CAWAVRTGFADTQYF
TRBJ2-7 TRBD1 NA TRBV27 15 TGTGCCAGCAGTTTAAGTACAGGGGGAGGATACGAGCAGTACTTC CASSLSTGGGYEQYF
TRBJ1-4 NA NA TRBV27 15 TGTGCCAGCAGTTTATCTTCGGGGGGACGGGAAAAACTGTTTTTT CASSLSSGGREKLFF
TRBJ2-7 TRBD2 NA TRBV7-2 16 TGTGCCAGCAGCTTTTTCTTGAGCGGGAGGGCCTACGAGCAGTACTTC CASSFFLSGRAYEQYF
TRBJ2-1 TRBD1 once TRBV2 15 TGTGCCAGCGGAGCCAGGGGGCTTCGGGGTTTTGAGCAGTTCTTC CASGARGLRGFEQFF
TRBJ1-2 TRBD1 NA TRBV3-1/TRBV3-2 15 TGTGCCAGCAGCCAAGTGGCAGGGGGCGACTATGGCTACACCTTC CASSQVAGGDYGYTF
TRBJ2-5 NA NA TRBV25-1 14 TGTGCCAGCGGCGGCCTAGCAGTCCCAGAGACCCAGTACTTC CASGGLAVPETQYF
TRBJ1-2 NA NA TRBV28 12 TGTGCCAGCCAGGTAGGGTCGCATGGCTACACCTTC CASQVGSHGYTF
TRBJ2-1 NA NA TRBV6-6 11 TGTGCCAGCGGTGAACGGAATGAGCAGTTCTTC CASGERNEQFF
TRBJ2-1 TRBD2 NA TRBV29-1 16 TGCAGCGTCCGGACTAGCGGGGAAAGCTCCTACAATGAGCAGTTCTTC CSVRTSGESSYNEQFF
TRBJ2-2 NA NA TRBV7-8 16 TGTGCCAGCAGCTTAACCGGGGGCGTCGGCACCGGGGAGCTGTTTTTT CASSLTGGVGTGELFF
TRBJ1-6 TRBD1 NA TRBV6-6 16 TGTGCCAGCAGCCAAACAGGGGAGGGATATAATTCACCCCTCCACTTT CASSQTGEGYNSPLHF
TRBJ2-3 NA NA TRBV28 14 TGTGCCACCCGGGGAAGCCTCGGCTCAGATACGCAGTATTTT CATRGSLGSDTQYF
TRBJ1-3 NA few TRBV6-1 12 TGTGCCAGCAGTGACAGTGGCAACACCATATATTTT CASSDSGNTIYF
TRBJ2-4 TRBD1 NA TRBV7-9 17 TGTGCCAGCAGCCGGGTAACAGGGGCGCTAGCCAAAAACATTCAGTACTTC CASSRVTGALAKNIQYF
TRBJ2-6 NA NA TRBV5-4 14 TGTGCCAGCAGCTCCGTTCCTGGGGCCAACGTCCTGACTTTC CASSSVPGANVLTF
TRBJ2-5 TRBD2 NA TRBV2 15 TGTGCCAGCAGTGGGGCTAGCGGGAGGGAAGAGACCCAGTACTTC CASSGASGREETQYF
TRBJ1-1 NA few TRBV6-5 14 TGTGCCAGCAGTTACGGGCAGGTGGAAGCTGAAGCTTTCTTT CASSYGQVEAEAFF
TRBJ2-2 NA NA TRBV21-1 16 TGTGCCAGCAGCAAAAACGAGAGGGAGGGTTCCGGGGAGCTGTTTTTT CASSKNEREGSGELFF
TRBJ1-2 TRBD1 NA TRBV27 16 TGTGCCAGCACCTACTTAGGACAGGGGGATAACTATGGCTACACCTTC CASTYLGQGDNYGYTF
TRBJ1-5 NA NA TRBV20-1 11 TGCAGTGCCTCTAGCAATCAGCCCCAGCATTTT CSASSNQPQHF
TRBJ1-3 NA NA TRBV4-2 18 TGTGCCAGCAGCCAATCACCCCGCACAGGGCCCACTGGAAACACCATATATTTT CASSQSPRTGPTGNTIYF
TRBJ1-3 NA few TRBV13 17 TGTGCCAGCAGCTTAGTGGGACGGCGTTACTCTGGAAACACCATATATTTT CASSLVGRRYSGNTIYF
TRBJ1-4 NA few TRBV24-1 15 TGTGCCACCACCGGGTGGGTGGGGTTAGGTGAAAAACTGTTTTTT CATTGWVGLGEKLFF
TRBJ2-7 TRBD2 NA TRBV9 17 TGTGCCAGCAGCGTAGATCTTGATAGCGGGAGAGGGGGCGAGCAGTACTTC CASSVDLDSGRGGEQYF
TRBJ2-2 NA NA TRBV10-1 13 TGCGCCAGCAGTGTAAAGGAAACCGGGGAGCTGTTTTTT CASSVKETGELFF
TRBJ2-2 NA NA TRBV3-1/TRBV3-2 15 TGTGCCAGCAGCCAGCGTAGCGGTGGAACCGGGGAGCTGTTTTTT CASSQRSGGTGELFF
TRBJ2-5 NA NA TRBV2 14 TGTGCCAGCAGTGGAGGCAGGTCGAGTGGGACCCAGTACTTC CASSGGRSSGTQYF
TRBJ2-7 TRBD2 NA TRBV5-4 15 TGTGCCAGCAGCAGCCCGACTAGCGGGGACTACGAGCAGTACTTC CASSSPTSGDYEQYF